This TCR beta chain was captured by sequencing in a study of control samples from healthy donors and cancer patients. Profiled with immunoSEQ multiplex PCR; TCRdb holds only in-frame clones, not every one. This sample's table has approximately 190,000 clones. The sequence was collected from a woman between 25 and 40 years old in good health. The sequenced sample was blood.

Here the CDR3 DNA reads TGTGCTAGTGGTCTCGGACAGGGTTACACTGAAGCTTTCTTT. Translation: CASGLGQGYTEAFF. The chain has TRBV12-5 and TRBJ1-1, with 8 bases lining up with TRBD1. Germline CDR1 reads LGHNT; CDR2 reads FRNRAP. The CDR3 extends over 14 amino acids. J lost 3 bases, V lost 5 bases, and 5 bases had no gene match.